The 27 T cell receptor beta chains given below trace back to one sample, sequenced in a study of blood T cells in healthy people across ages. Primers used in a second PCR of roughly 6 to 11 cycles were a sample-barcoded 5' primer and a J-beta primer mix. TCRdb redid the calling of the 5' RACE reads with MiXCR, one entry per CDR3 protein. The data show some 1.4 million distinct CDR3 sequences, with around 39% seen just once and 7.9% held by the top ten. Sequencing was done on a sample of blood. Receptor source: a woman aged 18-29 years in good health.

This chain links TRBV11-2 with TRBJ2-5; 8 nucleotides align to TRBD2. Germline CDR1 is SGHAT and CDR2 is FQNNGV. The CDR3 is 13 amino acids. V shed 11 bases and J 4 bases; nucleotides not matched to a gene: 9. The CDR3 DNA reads TGTGCCTGCCGACGGACTAGCATAGAGACCCAGTACTTC. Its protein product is CACRRTSIETQYF.

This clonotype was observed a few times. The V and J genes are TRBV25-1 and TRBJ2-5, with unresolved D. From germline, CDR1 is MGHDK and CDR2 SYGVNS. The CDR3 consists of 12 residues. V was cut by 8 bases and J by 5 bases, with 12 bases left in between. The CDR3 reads CASGHDLETQYF. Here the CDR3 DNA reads TGTGCCAGCGGTCACGACTTGGAGACCCAGTACTTC.

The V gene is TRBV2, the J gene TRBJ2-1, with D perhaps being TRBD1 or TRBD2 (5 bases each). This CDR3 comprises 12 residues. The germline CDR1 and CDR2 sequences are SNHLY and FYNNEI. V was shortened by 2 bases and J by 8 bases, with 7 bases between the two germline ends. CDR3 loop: CASSELGDEQFF. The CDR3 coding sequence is TGTGCCAGCAGTGAACTGGGGGATGAGCAGTTCTTC.

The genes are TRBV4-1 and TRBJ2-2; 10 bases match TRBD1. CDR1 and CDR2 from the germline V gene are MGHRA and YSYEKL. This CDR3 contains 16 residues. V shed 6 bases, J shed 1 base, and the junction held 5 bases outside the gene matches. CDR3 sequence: CASRTTGGENTGELFF. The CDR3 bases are TGCGCCAGCAGAACGACAGGGGGCGAGAACACCGGGGAGCTGTTTTTT.

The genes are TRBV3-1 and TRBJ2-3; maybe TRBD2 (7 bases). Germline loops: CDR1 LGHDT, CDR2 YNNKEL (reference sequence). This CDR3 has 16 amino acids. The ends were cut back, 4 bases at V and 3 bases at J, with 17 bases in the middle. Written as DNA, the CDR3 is TGTGCCAGCAGCCGCCGCGGGGGCCCGGGAACAGATACGCAGTATTTT. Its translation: CASSRRGGPGTDTQYF.

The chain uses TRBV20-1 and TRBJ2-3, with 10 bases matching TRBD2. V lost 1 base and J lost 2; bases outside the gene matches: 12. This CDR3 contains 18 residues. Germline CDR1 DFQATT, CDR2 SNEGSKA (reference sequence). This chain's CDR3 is CSARVGLAGGAVTDTQYF. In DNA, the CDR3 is TGCAGTGCTAGAGTCGGGTTAGCGGGGGGAGCGGTCACAGATACGCAGTATTTT.

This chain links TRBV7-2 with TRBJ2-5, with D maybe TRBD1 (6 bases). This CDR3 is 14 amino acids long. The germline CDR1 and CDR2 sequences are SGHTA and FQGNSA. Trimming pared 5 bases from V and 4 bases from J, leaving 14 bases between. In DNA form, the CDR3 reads TGTGCCAGCAGCCCGATGGGGGCGGGAGAGACCCAGTACTTC. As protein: CASSPMGAGETQYF.

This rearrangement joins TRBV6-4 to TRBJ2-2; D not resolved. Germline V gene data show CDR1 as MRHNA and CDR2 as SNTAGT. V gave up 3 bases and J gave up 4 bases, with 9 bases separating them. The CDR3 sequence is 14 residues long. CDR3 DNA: TGTGCCAGCAGTGAGACCAGGTCCACCGGGGAGCTGTTTTTT. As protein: CASSETRSTGELFF.

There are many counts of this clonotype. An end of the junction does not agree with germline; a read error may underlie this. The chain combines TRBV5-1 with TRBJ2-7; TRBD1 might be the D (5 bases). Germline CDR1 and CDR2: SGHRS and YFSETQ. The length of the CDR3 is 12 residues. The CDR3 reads CASSSRAYEQYF. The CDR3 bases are TGTGCCAGCAGTTCCAGGGCCTACGAGCAGTACTTC.

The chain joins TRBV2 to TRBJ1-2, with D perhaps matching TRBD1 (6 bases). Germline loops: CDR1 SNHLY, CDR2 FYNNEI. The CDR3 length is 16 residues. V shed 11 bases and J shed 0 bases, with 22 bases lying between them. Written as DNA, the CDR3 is TGTGCCTCTCTACGGACAGCGTTAAAAGCTAACTATGGCTACACCTTC. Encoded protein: CASLRTALKANYGYTF.

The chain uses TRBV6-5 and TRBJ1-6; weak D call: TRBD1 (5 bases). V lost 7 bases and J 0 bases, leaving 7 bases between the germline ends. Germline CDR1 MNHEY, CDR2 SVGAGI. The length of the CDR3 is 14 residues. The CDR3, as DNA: TGTGCCAGCACCCAGGGCTCCTATAATTCACCCCTCCACTTT. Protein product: CASTQGSYNSPLHF.

In DNA, the CDR3 is TGCGCCAGCAGCTTAATAACAGGGATCGGCGCAGATACGCAGTATTTT. This codes for CASSLITGIGADTQYF. V is TRBV5-1 and J is TRBJ2-3, with D possibly matching TRBD1 (6 bases). From germline, CDR1 is SGHRS and CDR2 YFSETQ. The CDR3 sequence is 16 residues long. The V end was cut by 2 bases, the J end by 4 bases, with 17 bases between.

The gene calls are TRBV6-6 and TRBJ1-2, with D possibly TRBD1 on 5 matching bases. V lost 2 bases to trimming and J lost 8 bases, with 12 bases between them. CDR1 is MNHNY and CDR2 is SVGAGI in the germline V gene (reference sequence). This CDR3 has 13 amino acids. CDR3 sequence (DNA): TGTGCCAGCAGTTACGGGTTGGGGGACGGCTACACCTTC. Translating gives CASSYGLGDGYTF.

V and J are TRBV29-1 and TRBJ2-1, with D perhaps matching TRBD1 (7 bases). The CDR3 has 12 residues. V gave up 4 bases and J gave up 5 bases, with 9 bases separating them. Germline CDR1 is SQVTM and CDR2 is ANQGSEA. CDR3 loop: CSVVRGDNEQFF. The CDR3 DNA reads TGCAGCGTTGTCAGGGGGGACAATGAGCAGTTCTTC.

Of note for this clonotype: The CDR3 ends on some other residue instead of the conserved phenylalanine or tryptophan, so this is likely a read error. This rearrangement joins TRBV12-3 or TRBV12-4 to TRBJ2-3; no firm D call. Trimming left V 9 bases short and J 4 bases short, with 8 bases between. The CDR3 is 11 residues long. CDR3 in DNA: TGTGCCAGTTCCTACGCAGATACGCAGTATTCT. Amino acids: CASSYADTQYS.

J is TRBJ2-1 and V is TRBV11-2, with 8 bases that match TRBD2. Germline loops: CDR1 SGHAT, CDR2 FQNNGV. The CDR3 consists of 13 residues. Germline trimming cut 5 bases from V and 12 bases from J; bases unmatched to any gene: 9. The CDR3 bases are TGTGCCAGCAGCGTGACGACTAGCGTGGGGCAGTTCTTC. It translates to CASSVTTSVGQFF.

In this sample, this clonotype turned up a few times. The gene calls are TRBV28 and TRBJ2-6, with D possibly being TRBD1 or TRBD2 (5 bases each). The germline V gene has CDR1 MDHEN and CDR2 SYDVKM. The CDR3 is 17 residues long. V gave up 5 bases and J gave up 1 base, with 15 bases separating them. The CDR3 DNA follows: TGTGCCAGCAGTACCGGGACGGGTAAATCTGGGGCCAACGTCCTGACTTTC. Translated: CASSTGTGKSGANVLTF. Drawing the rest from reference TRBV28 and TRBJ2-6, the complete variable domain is DVKVTQSSRYLVKRTGEKVFLECVQDMDHENMFWYRQDPGLGLRLIYFSYDVKMKEKGDIPEGYSVSREKKERFSLILESASTNQTSMYLCASSTGTGKSGANVLTFGAGSRLTVL.

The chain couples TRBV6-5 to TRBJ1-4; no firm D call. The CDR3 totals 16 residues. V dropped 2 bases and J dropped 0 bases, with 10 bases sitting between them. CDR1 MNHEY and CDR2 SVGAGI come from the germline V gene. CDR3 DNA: TGTGCCAGCAGTTACGGTCGGTCAGCAACTAATGAAAAACTGTTTTTT. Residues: CASSYGRSATNEKLFF.

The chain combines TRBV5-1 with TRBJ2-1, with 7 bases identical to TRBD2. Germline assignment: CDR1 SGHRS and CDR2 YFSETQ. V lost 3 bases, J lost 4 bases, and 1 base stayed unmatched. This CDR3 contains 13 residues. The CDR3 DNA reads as TGCGCCAGCAGCTGCGGGGGATACAATGAGCAGTTCTTC. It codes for CASSCGGYNEQFF.

CDR3 region: CATTDSFGGYTF. CDR3 coding DNA: TGTGCCACCACCGACAGTTTCGGCGGCTACACCTTC. This chain connects TRBV15 to TRBJ1-2; D possibly corresponds to TRBD1 (5 bases). The germline V gene has CDR1 LNHNV and CDR2 YYDKDF (reference sequence). The V end lost 7 bases, the J end lost 8 bases, and 14 bases lay between the germline ends. The CDR3 has 12 residues. Complete variable domain (other parts from reference TRBV15 and TRBJ1-2): DAMVIQNPRYQVTQFGKPVTLSCSQTLNHNVMYWYQQKSSQAPKLLFHYYDKDFNNEADTPDNFQSRRPNTSFCFLDIRSPGLGDTAMYLCATTDSFGGYTFGSGTRLTVV.

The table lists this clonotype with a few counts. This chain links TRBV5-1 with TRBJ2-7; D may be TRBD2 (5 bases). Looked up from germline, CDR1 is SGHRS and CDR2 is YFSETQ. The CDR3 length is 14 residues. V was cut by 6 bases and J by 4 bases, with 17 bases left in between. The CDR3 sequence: CASNLGDGVYEQYF. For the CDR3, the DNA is TGCGCCAGCAACCTCGGGGATGGGGTTTACGAGCAGTACTTC.

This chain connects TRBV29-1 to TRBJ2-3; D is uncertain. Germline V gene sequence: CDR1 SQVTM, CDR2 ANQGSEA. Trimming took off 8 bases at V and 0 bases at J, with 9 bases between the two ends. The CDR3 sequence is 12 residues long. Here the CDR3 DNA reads TGCAGCTACCGGCCCAGCACAGATACGCAGTATTTT. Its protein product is CSYRPSTDTQYF.

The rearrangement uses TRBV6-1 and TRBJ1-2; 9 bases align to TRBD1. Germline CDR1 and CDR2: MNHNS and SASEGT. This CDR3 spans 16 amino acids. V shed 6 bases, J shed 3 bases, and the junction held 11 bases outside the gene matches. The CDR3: CASRGPGTGIHYGYTF. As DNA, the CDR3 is TGTGCCAGCAGGGGCCCTGGGACAGGGATTCACTATGGCTACACCTTC.

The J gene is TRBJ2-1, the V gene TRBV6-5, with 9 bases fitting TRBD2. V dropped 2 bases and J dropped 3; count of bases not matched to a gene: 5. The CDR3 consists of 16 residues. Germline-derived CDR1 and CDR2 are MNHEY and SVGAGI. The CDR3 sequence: CASSYLGAGGYNEQFF. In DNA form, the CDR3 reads TGTGCCAGCAGTTACCTGGGAGCGGGGGGCTACAATGAGCAGTTCTTC.

The CDR3 here is CASGWRGAYEQYF. CDR3 in DNA: TGTGCCAGCGGGTGGCGGGGGGCCTACGAGCAGTACTTC. The chain employs TRBV28 and TRBJ2-7; 8 positions agree with TRBD2. CDR3 size: 13 residues. Germline-derived CDR1 and CDR2 are MDHEN and SYDVKM. The junction had 5 bases not matched to a gene; V was cut back by 8 bases and J by 2 bases.

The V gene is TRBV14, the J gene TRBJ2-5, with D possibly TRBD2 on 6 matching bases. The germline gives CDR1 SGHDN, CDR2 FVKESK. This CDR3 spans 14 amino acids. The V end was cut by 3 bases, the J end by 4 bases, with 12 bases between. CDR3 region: CASSQSYGGETQYF. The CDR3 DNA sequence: TGTGCCAGCAGCCAGAGTTACGGGGGAGAGACCCAGTACTTC. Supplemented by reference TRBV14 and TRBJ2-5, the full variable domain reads EAGVTQFPSHSVIEKGQTVTLRCDPISGHDNLYWYRRVMGKEIKFLLHFVKESKQDESGMPNNRFLAERTGGTYSTLKVQPAELEDSGVYFCASSQSYGGETQYFGPGTRLLVL.

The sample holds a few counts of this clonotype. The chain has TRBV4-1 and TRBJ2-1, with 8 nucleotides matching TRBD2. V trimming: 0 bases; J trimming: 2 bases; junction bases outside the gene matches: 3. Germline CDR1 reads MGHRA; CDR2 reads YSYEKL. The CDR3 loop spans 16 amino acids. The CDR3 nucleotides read TGCGCCAGCAGCCAAGAAACGGGAGGGGCCTACAATGAGCAGTTCTTC. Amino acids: CASSQETGGAYNEQFF.